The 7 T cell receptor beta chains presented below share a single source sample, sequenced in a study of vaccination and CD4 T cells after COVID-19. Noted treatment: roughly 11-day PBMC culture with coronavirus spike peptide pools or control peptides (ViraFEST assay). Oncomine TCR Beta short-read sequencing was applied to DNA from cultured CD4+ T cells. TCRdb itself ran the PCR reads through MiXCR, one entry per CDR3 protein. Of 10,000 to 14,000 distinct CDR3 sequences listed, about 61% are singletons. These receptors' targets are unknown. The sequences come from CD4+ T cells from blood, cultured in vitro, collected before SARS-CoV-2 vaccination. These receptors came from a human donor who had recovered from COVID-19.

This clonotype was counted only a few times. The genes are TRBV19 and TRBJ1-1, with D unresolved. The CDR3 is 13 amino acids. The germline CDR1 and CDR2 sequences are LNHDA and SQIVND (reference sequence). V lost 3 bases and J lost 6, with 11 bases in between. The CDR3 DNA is TGTGCCAGTAGTATCTCGGTCCGATCTGAAGCTTTCTTT. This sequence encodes CASSISVRSEAFF.

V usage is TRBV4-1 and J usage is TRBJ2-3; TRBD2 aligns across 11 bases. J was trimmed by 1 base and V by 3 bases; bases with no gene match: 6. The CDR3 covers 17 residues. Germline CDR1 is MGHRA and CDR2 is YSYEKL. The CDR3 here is CASSQNRLAGRTDTQYF. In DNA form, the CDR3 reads TGCGCCAGCAGCCAGAACAGACTAGCGGGGCGCACAGATACGCAGTATTTT.

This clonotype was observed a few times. This CDR3 is CASSSRETQYF. CDR3 nucleotide sequence: TGTGCCAGCAGCTCCCGGGAGACCCAGTACTTC. The chain combines TRBV6-1 with TRBJ2-5; D gene unclear. Germline V gene lookup returns CDR1 MNHNS and CDR2 SASEGT. The CDR3 spans 11 residues. V was cut by 6 bases and J by 5 bases, with 7 bases left in between.

In nucleotides, the CDR3 is TGTGCCACCAGTGATTATAGGGACGAGCAGTACTTC. Its protein product is CATSDYRDEQYF. The chain joins TRBV24-1 to TRBJ2-7; no clear D. The CDR3 extends over 12 amino acids. Germline values: CDR1 KGHDR, CDR2 SFDVKD. The V end lost 2 bases, the J end lost 5 bases, and 6 bases lay between the germline ends.

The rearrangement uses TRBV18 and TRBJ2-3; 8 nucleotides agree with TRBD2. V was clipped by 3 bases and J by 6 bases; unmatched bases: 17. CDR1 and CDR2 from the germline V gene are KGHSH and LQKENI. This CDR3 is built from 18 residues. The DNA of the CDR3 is TGTGCCAGCTCACCTGGGACTCGCGAGGCGGGAGGCTCTGATACGCAGTATTTT. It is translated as CASSPGTREAGGSDTQYF.

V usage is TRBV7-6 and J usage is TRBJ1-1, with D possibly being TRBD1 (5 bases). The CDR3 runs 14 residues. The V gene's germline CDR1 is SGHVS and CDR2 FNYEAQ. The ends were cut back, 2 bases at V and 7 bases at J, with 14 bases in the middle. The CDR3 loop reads CASSLRDEGGEAFF. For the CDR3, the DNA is TGTGCCAGCAGCTTAAGGGACGAGGGAGGTGAAGCTTTCTTT.

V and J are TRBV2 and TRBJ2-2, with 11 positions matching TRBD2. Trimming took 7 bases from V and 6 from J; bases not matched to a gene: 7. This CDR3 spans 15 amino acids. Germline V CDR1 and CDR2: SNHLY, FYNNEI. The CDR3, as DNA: TGTGCCAGCACCTTGGGTAGCGGGAGGGCCGGGGAGCTGTTTTTT. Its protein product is CASTLGSGRAGELFF. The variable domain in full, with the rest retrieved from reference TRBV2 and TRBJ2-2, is EPEVTQTPSHQVTQMGQEVILRCVPISNHLYFYWYRQILGQKVEFLVSFYNNEISEKSEIFDDQFSVERPDGSNFTLKIRSTKLEDSAMYFCASTLGSGRAGELFFGEGSRLTVL.